Sequencing of this TCR beta chain was carried out in a study of blood T cell repertoires in COVID-19. Study in general: Acute and convalescent COVID-19 samples came from the United States, Italy and Spain.

Original processing notes: Amplifying reference gene primers gave estimates of nucleated cell counts. The assay was immunoSEQ multiplex PCR, and TCRdb's table has in-frame clones only and misses some. V and J calls plus clone size are reproduced from that table; the DNA served to infer D and trimming. Of 200,000 to 250,000 clones listed, 90% were seen once; the top ten hold around 15%. V was clipped by 0 bases and J by 6 bases, with 12 bases between them. CDR3 length: 14 residues. Germline CDR1 SGHRS, CDR2 YFSETQ. Enrollees, about 18 to 95 years old, lived in about two dozen US areas. All exposed participants met a person with COVID-19 within 2 weeks before entering the study.

This chain links TRBV5-1 with TRBJ1-2; D might be TRBD1 (5 bases). The receptor was derived from a man younger than 45 who had been exposed to COVID-19. The sequencing sample was made of PBMCs or T cells enriched from blood (not recorded which). This CDR3 is CASSLDSEQDGYTF. The CDR3 coding sequence is TGCGCCAGCAGCTTGGACTCAGAACAGGATGGCTACACCTTC.